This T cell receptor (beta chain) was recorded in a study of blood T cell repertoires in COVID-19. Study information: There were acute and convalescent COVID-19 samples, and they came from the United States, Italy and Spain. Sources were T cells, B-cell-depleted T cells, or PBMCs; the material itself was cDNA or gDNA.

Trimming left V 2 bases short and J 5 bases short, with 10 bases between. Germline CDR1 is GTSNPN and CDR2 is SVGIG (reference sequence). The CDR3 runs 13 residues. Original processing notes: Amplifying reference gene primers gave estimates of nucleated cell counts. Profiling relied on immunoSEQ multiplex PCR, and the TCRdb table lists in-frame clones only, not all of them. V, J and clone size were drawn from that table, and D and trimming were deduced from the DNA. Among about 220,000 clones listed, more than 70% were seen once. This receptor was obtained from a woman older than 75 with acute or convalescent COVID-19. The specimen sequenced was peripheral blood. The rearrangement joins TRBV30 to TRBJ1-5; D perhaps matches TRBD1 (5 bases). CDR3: CAWSQGLDQPQHF. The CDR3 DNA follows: TGTGCCTGGAGTCAGGGTCTGGATCAGCCCCAGCATTTT.